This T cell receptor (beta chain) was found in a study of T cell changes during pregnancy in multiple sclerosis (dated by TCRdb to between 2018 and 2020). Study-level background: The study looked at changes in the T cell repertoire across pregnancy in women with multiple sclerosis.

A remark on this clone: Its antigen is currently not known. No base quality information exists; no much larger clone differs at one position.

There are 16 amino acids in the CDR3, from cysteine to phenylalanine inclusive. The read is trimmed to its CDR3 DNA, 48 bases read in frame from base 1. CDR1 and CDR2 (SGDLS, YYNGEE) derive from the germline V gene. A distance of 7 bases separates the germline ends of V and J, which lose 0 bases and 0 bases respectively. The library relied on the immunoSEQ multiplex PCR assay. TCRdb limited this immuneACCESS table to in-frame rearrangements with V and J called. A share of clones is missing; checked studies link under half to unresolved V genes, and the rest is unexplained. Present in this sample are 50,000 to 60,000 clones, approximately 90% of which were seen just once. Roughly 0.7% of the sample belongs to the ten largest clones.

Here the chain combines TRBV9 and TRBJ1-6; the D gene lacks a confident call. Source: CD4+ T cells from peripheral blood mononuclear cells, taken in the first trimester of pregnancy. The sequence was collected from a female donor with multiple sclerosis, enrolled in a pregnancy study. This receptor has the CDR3 CASSVGEGSYNSPLHF. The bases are TGTGCCAGCAGCGTAGGGGAGGGCTCCTATAATTCACCCCTCCACTTT.